Below are 10 T cell receptor beta chains sequenced from a single sample in a study of blood T cell repertoires in COVID-19. TCRdb keeps only in-frame clones here, not all; method: immunoSEQ multiplex PCR. The sample holds some 400,000 clones, 70% to 90% seen once. What was sequenced was PBMCs or T cells enriched from blood (not recorded which). These receptors originate from a man in his thirties or forties who had recovered from COVID-19.

V usage is TRBV18 and J usage is TRBJ2-5; D gene ambiguous. Germline V gives CDR1 KGHSH, CDR2 LQKENI. V shed 5 bases and J shed 4 bases, with 11 bases lying between them. The CDR3 runs 13 residues. DNA for the CDR3: TGTGCCAGCTCATACGGATCGGGAGAGACCCAGTACTTC. This sequence encodes CASSYGSGETQYF.

The chain employs TRBV7-8 and TRBJ2-7, with D perhaps TRBD1 (6 bases). Per germline, CDR1 SGHVS and CDR2 FQNEAQ. This CDR3 comprises 12 residues. The V gene lost 6 bases and the J gene lost 3 bases, with 9 bases spanning the gap. The CDR3 loop reads CASSSQGYEQYF. CDR3 in DNA: TGTGCCAGCAGTTCACAGGGCTACGAGCAGTACTTC.

Only one count was recorded for this clone. This sequence joins TRBV7-2 and TRBJ1-5; possibly TRBD1 for D (5 bases). The CDR3 is 18 amino acids. Trimming shortened V by 5 bases and J by 0 bases, and 20 bases separated the two germline ends. Germline assignment: CDR1 SGHTA and CDR2 FQGNSA. CDR3 sequence reads: CASSKKSVFRDSNQPQHF. The CDR3 nucleotides read TGTGCCAGCAGCAAAAAATCGGTCTTCAGGGATAGCAATCAGCCCCAGCATTTT.

The J gene is TRBJ1-5, the V gene TRBV27; 10 nucleotides match TRBD1. CDR3 length: 13 amino acids. The junction had 5 bases not matched to a gene; V was cut back by 6 bases and J by 9 bases. The V gene's germline CDR1 is MNHEY and CDR2 SMNVEV (reference sequence). This CDR3 is CASSLDRGRPQHF. DNA for the CDR3: TGTGCCAGCAGCCTCGACAGGGGGCGGCCCCAGCATTTT.

This clone is a singleton in its sample. V is TRBV7-6 and J is TRBJ1-3, with D perhaps matching TRBD1 (5 bases). The CDR3 is 15 residues long. Germline lookup yields CDR1 SGHVS and CDR2 FNYEAQ. V gave up 5 bases and J gave up 8 bases, with 19 bases separating them. The CDR3 region is CASSQSQDGGDTIYF. The CDR3 DNA reads TGTGCCAGCAGCCAAAGTCAGGATGGGGGGGACACCATATATTTT.

The CDR3 protein is CASSLGQGGTNEKLFF. The CDR3 DNA sequence: TGCGCCAGCAGCCTCGGACAGGGCGGAACTAATGAAAAACTGTTTTTT. This chain connects TRBV5-1 to TRBJ1-4, with 8 bases aligning to TRBD1. V was pared by 4 bases and J by 1 base, with 6 bases of the junction left unmatched. Germline assignment: CDR1 SGHRS and CDR2 YFSETQ. CDR3 size: 16 residues.

The chain is built from TRBV27 and TRBJ1-2, with D perhaps TRBD1 (6 bases). Per germline, CDR1 MNHEY and CDR2 SMNVEV (reference sequence). The V end was cut by 7 bases, the J end by 6 bases, with 12 bases between. CDR3 length: 12 amino acids. The CDR3 nucleotides read TGTGCCAGCACCACAGGGACCCATGGCTACACCTTC. Encoded protein: CASTTGTHGYTF.

This clone has a single count. This rearrangement joins TRBV6-5 to TRBJ2-1; possibly TRBD1 for D (5 bases). CDR1 and CDR2 (germline): MNHEY, SVGAGI. The germline V and J ends were trimmed by 6 bases and 6 bases, with 15 bases remaining between them. CDR3 length equals 14 residues. The CDR3 nucleotides read TGTGCCAGCAGCTACACGACAGAATTCAATGAGCAGTTCTTC. Translating gives CASSYTTEFNEQFF.

The CDR3 is CASSRRPQGEGNQPQHF. The CDR3 DNA sequence: TGTGCCAGCAGCCGACGACCACAGGGTGAAGGCAATCAGCCCCAGCATTTT. V gene TRBV7-8 combines with J gene TRBJ1-5; D perhaps matches TRBD1 (6 bases). Germline V gives CDR1 SGHVS, CDR2 FQNEAQ. The CDR3 length is 17 residues. The V gene lost 5 bases and the J gene lost 2 bases, with 19 bases spanning the gap.

The rearrangement uses TRBV19 and TRBJ1-1; TRBD1 matches 7 bases. The CDR3 runs 16 residues. Germline lookup yields CDR1 LNHDA and CDR2 SQIVND (reference sequence). J gave up 0 bases and V 4 bases, and 8 bases lay outside the gene matches. DNA for the CDR3: TGTGCCAGTAGTAACGGACAGGCTGGAATGAACACTGAAGCTTTCTTT. Amino acid sequence: CASSNGQAGMNTEAFF.